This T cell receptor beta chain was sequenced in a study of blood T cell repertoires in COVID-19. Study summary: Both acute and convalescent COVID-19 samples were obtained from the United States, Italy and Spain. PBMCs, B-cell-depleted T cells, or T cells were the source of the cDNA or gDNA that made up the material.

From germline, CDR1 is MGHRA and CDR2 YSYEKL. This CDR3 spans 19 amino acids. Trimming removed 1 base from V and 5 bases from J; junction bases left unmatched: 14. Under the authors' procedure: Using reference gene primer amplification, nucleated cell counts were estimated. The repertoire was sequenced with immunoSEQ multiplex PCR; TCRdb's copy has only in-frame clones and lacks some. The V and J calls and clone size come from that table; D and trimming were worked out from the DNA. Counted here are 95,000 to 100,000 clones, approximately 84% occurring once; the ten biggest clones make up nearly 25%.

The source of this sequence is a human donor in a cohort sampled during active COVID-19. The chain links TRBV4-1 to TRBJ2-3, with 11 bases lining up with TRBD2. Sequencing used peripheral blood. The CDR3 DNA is TGCGCCAGCAGCCAAGGTGGGTCACTAGCGGGAGACGTTCGAGATACGCAGTATTTT. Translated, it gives CASSQGGSLAGDVRDTQYF.